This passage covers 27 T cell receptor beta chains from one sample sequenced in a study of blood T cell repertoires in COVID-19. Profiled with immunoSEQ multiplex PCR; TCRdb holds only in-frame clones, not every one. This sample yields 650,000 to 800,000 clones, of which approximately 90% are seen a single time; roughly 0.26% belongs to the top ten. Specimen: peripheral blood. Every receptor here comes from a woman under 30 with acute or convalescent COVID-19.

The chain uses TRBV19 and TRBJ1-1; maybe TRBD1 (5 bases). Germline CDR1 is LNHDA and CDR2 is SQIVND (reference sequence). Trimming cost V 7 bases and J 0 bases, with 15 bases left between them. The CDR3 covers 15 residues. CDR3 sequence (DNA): TGTGCCAGTACCCCTACGCAGGGAATGAACACTGAAGCTTTCTTT. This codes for CASTPTQGMNTEAFF. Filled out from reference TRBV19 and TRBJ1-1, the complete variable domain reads DGGITQSPKYLFRKEGQNVTLSCEQNLNHDAMYWYRQDPGQGLRLIYYSQIVNDFQKGDIAEGYSVSREKKESFPLTVTSAQKNPTAFYLCASTPTQGMNTEAFFGQGTRLTVV.

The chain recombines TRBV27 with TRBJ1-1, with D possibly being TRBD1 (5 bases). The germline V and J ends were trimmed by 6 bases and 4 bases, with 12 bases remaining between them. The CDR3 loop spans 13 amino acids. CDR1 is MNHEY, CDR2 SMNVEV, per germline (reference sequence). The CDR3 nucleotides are TGTGCCAGCAGCTCCCTCGGGGGCACTGAAGCTTTCTTT. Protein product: CASSSLGGTEAFF.

The CDR3 loop is CASSPTTGGGYEQYF. The CDR3 DNA sequence: TGTGCCAGCTCACCAACGACAGGGGGAGGCTACGAGCAGTACTTC. The chain has TRBV18 and TRBJ2-7, with 9 nucleotides matching TRBD1. CDR1 is KGHSH and CDR2 is LQKENI in the germline V gene. CDR3 size: 15 residues. V shed 2 bases and J 3 bases; nucleotides not matched to a gene: 5.

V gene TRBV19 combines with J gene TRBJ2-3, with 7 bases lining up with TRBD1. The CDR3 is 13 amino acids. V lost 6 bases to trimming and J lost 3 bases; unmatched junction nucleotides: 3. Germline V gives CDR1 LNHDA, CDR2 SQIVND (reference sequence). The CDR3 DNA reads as TGTGCCAGTAGGACAGGGATGACAGATACGCAGTATTTT. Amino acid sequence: CASRTGMTDTQYF.

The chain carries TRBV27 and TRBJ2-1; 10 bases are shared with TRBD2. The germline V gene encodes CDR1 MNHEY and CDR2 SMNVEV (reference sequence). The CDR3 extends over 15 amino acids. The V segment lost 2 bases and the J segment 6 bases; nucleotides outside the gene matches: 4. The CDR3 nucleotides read TGTGCCAGCAGTTTACTTACTAGCGGGGTCAATGAGCAGTTCTTC. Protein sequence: CASSLLTSGVNEQFF.

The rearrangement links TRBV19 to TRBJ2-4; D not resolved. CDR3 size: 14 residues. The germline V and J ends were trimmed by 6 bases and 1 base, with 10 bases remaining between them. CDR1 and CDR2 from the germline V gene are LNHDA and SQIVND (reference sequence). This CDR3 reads CASSLPGAKNIQYF. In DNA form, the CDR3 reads TGTGCCAGTAGCCTGCCCGGGGCCAAAAACATTCAGTACTTC.

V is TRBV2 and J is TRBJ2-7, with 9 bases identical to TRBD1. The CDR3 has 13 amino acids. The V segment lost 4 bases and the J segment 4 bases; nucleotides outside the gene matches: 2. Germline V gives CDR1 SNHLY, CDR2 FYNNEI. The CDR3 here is CASSGGTGYEQYF. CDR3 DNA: TGTGCCAGCAGTGGCGGGACAGGGTACGAGCAGTACTTC.

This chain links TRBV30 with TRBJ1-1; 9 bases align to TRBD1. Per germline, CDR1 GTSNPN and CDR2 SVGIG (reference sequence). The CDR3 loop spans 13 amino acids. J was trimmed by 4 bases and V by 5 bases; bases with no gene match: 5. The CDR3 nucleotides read TGTGCCTGGGCCGGGACAGGGCGCACTGAAGCTTTCTTT. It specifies CAWAGTGRTEAFF.

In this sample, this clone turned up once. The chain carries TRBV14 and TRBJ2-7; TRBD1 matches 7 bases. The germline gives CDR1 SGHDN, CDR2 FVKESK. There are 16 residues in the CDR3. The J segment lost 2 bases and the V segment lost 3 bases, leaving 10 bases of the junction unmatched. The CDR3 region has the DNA TGTGCCAGCAGCCAGGCTCTGACAGGGTGGGCCTACGAGCAGTACTTC. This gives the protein CASSQALTGWAYEQYF.

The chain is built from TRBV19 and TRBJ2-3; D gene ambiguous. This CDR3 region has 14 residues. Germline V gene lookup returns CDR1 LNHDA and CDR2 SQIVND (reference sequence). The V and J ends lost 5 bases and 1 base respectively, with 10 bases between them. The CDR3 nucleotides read TGTGCCAGTAGTCTCCGGGTTGGCACAGATACGCAGTATTTT. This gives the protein CASSLRVGTDTQYF.

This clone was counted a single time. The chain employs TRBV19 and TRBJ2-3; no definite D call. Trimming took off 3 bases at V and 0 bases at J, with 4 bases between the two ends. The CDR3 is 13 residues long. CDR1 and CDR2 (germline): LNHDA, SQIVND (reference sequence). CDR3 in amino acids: CASSMTSTDTQYF. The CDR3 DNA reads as TGTGCCAGTAGTATGACTAGCACAGATACGCAGTATTTT.

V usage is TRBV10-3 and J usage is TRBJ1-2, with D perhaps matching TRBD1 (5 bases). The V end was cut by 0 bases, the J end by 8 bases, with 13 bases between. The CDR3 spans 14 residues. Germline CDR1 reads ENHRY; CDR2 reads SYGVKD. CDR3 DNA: TGTGCCATCAGTGAGTCAACAGGCCGGGGGGGCTACACCTTC. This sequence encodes CAISESTGRGGYTF.

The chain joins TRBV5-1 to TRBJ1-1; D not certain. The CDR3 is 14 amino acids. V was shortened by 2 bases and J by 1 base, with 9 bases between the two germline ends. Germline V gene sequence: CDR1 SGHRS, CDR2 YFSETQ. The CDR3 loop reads CASSLELQNTEAFF. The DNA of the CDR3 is TGCGCCAGCAGCTTAGAGTTGCAGAACACTGAAGCTTTCTTT.

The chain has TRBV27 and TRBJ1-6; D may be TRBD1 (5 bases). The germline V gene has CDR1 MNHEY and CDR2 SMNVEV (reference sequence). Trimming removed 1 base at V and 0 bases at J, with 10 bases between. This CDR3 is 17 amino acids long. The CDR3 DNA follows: TGTGCCAGCAGTTTATGGGGCGGGAGCTCCTATAATTCACCCCTCCACTTT. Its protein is CASSLWGGSSYNSPLHF.

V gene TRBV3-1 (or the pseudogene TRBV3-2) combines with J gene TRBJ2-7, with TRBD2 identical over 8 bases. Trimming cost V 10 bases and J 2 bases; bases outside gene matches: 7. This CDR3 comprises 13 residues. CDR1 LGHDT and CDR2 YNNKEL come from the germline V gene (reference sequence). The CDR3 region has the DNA TGTGCCACTAGAATAGCGGGGACCTACGAGCAGTACTTC. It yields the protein CATRIAGTYEQYF.

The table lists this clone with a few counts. CDR3: CASSEGQGALYGYTF. CDR3 in DNA: TGTGCCAGCAGTGAGGGACAGGGGGCTTTGTATGGCTACACCTTC. The chain couples TRBV25-1 to TRBJ1-2; 12 bases map to TRBD1. The CDR3 sequence is 15 residues long. Per the germline V gene, CDR1 is MGHDK and CDR2 is SYGVNS. The trim removed 3 bases at V and 5 bases at J, leaving 4 bases unmatched.

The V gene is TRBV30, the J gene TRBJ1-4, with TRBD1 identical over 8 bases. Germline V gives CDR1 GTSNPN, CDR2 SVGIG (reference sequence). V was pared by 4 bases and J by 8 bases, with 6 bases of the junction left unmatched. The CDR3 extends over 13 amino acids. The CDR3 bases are TGTGCCTGGACAGGGGGCCGGGGGGAAAAACTGTTTTTT. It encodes CAWTGGRGEKLFF.

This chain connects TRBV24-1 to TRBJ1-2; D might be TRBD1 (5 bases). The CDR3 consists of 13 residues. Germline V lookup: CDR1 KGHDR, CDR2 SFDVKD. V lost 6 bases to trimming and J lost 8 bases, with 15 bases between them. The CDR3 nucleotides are TGTGCCACCAGTCTACGGGGACTCGGGGGCTACACCTTC. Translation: CATSLRGLGGYTF.

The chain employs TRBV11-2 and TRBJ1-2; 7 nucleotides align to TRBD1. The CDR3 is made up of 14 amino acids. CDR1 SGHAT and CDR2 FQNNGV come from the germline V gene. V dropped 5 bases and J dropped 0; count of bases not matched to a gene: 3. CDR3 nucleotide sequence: TGTGCCAGCAGCACCCAGGGGGCTAACTATGGCTACACCTTC. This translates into CASSTQGANYGYTF.

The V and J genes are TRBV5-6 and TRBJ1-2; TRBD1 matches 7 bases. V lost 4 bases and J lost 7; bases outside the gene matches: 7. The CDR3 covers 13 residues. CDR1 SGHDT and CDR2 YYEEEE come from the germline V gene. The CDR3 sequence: CASSQTGLGGYTF. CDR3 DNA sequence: TGTGCCAGCAGCCAGACAGGGCTGGGTGGCTACACCTTC.

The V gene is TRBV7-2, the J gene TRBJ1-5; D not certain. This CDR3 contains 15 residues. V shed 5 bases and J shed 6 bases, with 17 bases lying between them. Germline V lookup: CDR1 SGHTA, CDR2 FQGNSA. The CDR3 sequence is CASSLTVARVQPQHF. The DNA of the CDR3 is TGTGCCAGCAGCCTTACAGTCGCGCGCGTTCAGCCCCAGCATTTT.

CDR3 loop: CASSFGTGWGQYF. CDR3 coding DNA: TGCGCCAGCAGCTTCGGGACAGGCTGGGGGCAGTACTTC. J is TRBJ2-7 and V is TRBV5-1, with TRBD1 identical over 8 bases. The trim removed 2 bases at V and 9 bases at J, leaving 7 bases unmatched. From germline, CDR1 is SGHRS and CDR2 YFSETQ. The CDR3 sequence is 13 residues long.

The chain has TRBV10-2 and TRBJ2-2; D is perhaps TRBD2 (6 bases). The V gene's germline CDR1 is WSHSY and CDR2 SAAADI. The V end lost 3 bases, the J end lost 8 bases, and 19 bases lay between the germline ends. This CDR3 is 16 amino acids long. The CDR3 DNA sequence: TGCGCCAGCAGTGACCCCCACGGTAGCGGAAGAGGGGAGCTGTTTTTT. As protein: CASSDPHGSGRGELFF.

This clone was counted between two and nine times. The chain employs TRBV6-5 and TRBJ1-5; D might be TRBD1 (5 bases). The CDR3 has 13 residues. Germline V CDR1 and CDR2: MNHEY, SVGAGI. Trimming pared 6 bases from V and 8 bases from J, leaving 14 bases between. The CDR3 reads CASSLQEAKPQHF. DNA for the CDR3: TGTGCCAGCAGCTTACAGGAAGCAAAGCCCCAGCATTTT.

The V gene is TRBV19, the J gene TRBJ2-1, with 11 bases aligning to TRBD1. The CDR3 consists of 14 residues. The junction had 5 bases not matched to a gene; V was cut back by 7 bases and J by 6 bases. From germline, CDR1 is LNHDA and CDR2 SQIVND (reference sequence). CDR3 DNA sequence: TGTGCCAGTAAGGACAGGGGGCAGCTCAATGAGCAGTTCTTC. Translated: CASKDRGQLNEQFF.

CDR3 sequence reads: CASSRVGRAITGELFF. The CDR3 coding sequence is TGTGCCAGCAGCCGGGTTGGGCGGGCGATCACCGGGGAGCTGTTTTTT. The chain is built from TRBV7-2 and TRBJ2-2; a weak D match, TRBD2 (5 bases). The CDR3 totals 16 residues. Trimming removed 5 bases at V and 4 bases at J, with 17 bases between. Germline assignment: CDR1 SGHTA and CDR2 FQGNSA.

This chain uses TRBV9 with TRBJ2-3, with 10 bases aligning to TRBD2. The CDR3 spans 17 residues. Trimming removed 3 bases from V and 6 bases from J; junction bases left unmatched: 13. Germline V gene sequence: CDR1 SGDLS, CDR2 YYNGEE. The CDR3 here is CASSAHSGGPAYDTQYF. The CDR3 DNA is TGTGCCAGCAGCGCCCATAGCGGGGGGCCGGCTTACGATACGCAGTATTTT.